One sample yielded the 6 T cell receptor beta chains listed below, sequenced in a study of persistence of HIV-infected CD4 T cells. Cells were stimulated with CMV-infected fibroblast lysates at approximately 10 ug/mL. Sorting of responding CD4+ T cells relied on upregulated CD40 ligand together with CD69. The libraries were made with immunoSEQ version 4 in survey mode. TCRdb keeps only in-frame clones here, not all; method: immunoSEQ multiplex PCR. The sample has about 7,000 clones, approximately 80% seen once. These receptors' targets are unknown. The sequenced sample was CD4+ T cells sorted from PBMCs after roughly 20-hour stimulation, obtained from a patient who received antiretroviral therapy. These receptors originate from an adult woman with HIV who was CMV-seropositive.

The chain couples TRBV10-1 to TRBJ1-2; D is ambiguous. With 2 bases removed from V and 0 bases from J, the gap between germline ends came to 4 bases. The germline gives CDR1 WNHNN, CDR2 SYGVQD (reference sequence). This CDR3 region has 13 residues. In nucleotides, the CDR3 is TGCGCCAGCAGTGAGAGCCCTAACTATGGCTACACCTTC. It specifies CASSESPNYGYTF.

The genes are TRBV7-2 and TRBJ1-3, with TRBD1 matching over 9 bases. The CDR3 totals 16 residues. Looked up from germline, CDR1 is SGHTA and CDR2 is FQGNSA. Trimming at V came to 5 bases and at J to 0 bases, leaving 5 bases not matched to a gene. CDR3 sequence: CASSPQDRGSGNTIYF. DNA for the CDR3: TGTGCCAGCAGCCCCCAGGACAGGGGCTCTGGAAACACCATATATTTT. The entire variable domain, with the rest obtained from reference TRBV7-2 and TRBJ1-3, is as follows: GAGVSQSPSNKVTEKGKDVELRCDPISGHTALYWYRQSLGQGLEFLIYFQGNSAPDKSGLPSDRFSAERTGGSVSTLTIQRTQQEDSAVYLCASSPQDRGSGNTIYFGEGSWLTVV.

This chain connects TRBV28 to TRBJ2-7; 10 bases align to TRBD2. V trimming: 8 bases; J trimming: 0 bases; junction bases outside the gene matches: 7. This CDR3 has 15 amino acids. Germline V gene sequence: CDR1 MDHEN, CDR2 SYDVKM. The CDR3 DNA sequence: TGTGCCAGCTACTCCAGCGGGGGGGGCTCCTACGAGCAGTACTTC. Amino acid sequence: CASYSSGGGSYEQYF.

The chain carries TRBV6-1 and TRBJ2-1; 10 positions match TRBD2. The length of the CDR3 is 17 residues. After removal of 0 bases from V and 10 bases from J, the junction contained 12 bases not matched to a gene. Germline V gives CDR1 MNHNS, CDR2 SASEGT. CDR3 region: CASSEAIGLAGVREQFF. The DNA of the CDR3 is TGTGCCAGCAGTGAAGCGATTGGGCTAGCGGGAGTAAGGGAGCAGTTCTTC.

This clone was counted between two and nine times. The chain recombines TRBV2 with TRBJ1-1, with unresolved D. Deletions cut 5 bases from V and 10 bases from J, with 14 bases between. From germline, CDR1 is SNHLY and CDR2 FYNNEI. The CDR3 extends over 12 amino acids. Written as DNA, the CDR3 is TGTGCCAGCAGTCCTCAAGGCCTCGGAGCTTTCTTT. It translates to CASSPQGLGAFF.

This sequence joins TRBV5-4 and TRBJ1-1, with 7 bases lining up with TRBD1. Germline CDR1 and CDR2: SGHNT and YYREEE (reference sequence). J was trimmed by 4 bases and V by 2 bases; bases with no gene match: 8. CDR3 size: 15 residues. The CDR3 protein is CASSFGEGAVTEAFF. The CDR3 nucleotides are TGTGCCAGCAGCTTTGGGGAGGGGGCGGTCACTGAAGCTTTCTTT.